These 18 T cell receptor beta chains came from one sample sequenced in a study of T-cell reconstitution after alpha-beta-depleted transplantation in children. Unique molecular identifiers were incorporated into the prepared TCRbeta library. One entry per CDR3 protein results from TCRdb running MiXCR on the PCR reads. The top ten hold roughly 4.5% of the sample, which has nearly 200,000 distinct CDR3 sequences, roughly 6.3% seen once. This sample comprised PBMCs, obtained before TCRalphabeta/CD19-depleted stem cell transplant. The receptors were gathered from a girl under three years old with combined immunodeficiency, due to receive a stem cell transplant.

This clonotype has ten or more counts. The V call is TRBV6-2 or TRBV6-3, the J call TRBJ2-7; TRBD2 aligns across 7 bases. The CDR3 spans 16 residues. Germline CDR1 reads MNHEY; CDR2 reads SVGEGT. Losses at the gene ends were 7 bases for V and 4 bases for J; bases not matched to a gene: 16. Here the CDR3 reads CASMEAGVEGEYEQYF. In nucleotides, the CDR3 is TGTGCCAGCATGGAGGCGGGAGTTGAGGGAGAGTACGAGCAGTACTTC.

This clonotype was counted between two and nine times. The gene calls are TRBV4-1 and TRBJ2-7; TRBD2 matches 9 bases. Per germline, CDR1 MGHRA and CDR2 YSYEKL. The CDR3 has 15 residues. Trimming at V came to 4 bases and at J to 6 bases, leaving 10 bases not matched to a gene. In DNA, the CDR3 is TGCGCCAGCAGCCCACTTATAGCGGGAGTACTCGAGCAGTACTTC. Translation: CASSPLIAGVLEQYF.

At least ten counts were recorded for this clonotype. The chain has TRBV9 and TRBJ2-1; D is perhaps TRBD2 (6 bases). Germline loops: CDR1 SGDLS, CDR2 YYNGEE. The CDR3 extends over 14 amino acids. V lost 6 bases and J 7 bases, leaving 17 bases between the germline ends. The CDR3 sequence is CASNAGTGGNEQFF. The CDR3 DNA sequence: TGTGCCAGCAACGCCGGGACTGGAGGTAATGAGCAGTTCTTC.

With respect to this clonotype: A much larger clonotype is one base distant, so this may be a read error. The DNA for the CDR3 is TGTGACACCAGCAGAGTCCGGGACTCCTACAATGAGCAGTTCTTC. Translating it yields CDTSRVRDSYNEQFF. This rearrangement joins TRBV15 to TRBJ2-1; TRBD2 might be the D (5 bases). Germline CDR1 and CDR2: LNHNV and YYDKDF (reference sequence). The CDR3 is made up of 15 amino acids.

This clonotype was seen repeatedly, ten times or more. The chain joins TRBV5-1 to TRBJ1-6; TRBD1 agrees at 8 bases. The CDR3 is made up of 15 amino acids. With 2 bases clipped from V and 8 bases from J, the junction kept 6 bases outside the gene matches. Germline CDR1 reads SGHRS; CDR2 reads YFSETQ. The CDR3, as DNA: TGCGCCAGCAGCTTACGACAGGGGACGGATTCACCCCTCCACTTT. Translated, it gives CASSLRQGTDSPLHF.

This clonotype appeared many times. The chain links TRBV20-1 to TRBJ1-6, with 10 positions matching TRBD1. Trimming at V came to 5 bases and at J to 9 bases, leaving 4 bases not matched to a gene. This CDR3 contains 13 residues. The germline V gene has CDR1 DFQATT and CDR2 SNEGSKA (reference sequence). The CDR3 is CSARDRGSSPLHF. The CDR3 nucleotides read TGCAGTGCTCGGGACAGGGGTAGTTCACCCCTCCACTTT.

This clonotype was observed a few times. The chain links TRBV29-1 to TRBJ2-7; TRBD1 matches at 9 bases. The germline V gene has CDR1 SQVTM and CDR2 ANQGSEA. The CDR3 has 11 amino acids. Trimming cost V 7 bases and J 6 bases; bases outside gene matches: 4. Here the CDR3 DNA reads TGCAGCGCCGGGACAGGGACCGAGCAGTACTTC. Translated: CSAGTGTEQYF.

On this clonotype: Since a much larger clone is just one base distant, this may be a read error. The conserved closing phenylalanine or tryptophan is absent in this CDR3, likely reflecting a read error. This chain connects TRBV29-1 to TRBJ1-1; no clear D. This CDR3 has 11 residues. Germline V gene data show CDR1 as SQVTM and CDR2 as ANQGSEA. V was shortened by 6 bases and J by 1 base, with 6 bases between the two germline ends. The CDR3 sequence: CSVRRNTEAFV. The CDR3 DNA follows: TGCAGCGTCCGGCGGAACACTGAAGCTTTCGTT.

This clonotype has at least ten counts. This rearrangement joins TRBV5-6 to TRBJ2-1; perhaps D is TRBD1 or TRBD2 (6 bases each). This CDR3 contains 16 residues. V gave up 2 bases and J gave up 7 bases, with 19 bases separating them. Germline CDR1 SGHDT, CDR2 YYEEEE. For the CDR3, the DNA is TGTGCCAGCAGCTTAGAGAGGAGGGGGAAGTTTAATGAGCAGTTCTTC. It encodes CASSLERRGKFNEQFF.

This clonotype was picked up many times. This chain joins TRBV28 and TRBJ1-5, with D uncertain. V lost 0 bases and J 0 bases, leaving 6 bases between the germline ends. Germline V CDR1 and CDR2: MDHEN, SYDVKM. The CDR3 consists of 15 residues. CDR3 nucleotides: TGTGCCAGCAGTTTATGGGAAAATAGCAATCAGCCCCAGCATTTT. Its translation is CASSLWENSNQPQHF.

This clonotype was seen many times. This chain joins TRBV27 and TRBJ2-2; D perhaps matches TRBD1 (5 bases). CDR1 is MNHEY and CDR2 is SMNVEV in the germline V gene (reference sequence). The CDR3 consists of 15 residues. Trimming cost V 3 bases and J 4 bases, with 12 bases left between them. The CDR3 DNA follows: TGTGCCAGCAGTTTGGACACCCCGAGCACCGGGGAGCTGTTTTTT. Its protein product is CASSLDTPSTGELFF.

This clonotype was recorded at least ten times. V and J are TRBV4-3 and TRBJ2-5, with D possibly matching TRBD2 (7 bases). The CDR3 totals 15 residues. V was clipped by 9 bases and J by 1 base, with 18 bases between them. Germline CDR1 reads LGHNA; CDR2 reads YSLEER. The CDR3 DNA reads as TGCGCCAGTCAACTGGAACGGGGGGCCCAAGAGACCCAGTACTTC. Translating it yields CASQLERGAQETQYF.

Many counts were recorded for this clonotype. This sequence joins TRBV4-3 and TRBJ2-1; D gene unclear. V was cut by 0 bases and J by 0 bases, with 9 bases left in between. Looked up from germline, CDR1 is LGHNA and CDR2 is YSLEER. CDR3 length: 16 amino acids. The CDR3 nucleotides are TGCGCCAGCAGCCAAGATGGCAGGAGCTCCTACAATGAGCAGTTCTTC. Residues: CASSQDGRSSYNEQFF.

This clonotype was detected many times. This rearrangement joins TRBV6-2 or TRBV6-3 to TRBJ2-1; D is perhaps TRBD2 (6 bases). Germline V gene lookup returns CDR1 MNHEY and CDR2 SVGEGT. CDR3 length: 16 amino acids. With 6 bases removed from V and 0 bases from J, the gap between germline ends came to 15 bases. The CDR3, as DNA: TGTGCCAGCAGGTCACTAGCTCTTATCTCCTACAATGAGCAGTTCTTC. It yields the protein CASRSLALISYNEQFF.

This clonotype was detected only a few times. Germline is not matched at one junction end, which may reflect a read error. CDR3: CASSFTGAGYAF. CDR3 coding DNA: TGTGCCAGCAGTTTTACAGGGGCAGGCTACGCCTTC. This rearrangement joins TRBV28 to TRBJ1-2; 7 positions agree with TRBD1. Germline lookup yields CDR1 MDHEN and CDR2 SYDVKM. This CDR3 region has 12 residues.

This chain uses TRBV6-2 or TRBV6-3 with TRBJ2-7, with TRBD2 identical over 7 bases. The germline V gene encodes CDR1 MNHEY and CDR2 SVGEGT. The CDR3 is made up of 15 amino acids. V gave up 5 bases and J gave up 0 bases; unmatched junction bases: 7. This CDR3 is CASSPRGGVSYEQYF. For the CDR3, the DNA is TGTGCCAGCAGTCCGCGGGGAGGGGTCTCCTACGAGCAGTACTTC.

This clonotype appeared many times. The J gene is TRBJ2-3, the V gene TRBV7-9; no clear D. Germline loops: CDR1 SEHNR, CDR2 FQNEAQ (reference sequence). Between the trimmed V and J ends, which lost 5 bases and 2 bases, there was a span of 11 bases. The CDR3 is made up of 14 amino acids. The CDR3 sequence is CASSPGYNTDTQYF. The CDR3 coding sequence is TGTGCCAGCAGCCCTGGGTATAACACAGATACGCAGTATTTT.

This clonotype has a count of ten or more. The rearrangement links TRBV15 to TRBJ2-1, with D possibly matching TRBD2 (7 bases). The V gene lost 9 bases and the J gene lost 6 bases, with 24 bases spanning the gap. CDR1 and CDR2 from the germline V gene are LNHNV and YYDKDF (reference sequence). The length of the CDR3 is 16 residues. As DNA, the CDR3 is TGTGCCACGGGGGCGGGGGCTATGGGCTGGAGCAATGAGCAGTTCTTC. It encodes CATGAGAMGWSNEQFF.